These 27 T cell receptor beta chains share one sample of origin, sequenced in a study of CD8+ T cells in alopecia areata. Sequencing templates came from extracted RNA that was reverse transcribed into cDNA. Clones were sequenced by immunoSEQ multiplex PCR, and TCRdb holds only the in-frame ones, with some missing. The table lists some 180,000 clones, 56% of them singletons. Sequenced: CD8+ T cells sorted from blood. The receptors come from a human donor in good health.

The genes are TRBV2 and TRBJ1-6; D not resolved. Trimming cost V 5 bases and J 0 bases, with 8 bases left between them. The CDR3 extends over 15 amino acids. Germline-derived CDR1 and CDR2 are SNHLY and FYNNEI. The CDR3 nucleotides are TGTGCCAGCAGTCTAAAGAGCTCCTATAATTCACCCCTCCACTTT. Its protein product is CASSLKSSYNSPLHF.

The CDR3 spells CASKKGQGSYEQYF. The CDR3 coding sequence is TGTGCCAGCAAAAAGGGACAGGGATCCTACGAGCAGTACTTC. The chain couples TRBV6-5 to TRBJ2-7, with 9 bases aligning to TRBD1. CDR3 length equals 14 residues. Losses at the gene ends were 7 bases for V and 1 base for J; bases not matched to a gene: 5. Germline assignment: CDR1 MNHEY and CDR2 SVGAGI.

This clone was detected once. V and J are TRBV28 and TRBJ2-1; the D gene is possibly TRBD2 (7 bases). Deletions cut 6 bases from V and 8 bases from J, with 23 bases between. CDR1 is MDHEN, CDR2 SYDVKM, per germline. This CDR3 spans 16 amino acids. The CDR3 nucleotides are TGTGCCAGCAGCCTTATAGCGGGTGGGGGCTGGGATGAGCAGTTCTTC. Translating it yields CASSLIAGGGWDEQFF.

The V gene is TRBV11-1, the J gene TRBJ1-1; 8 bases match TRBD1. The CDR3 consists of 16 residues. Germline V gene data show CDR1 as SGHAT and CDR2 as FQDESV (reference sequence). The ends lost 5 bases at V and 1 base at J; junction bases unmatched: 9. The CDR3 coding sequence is TGTGCCAGCAGCCCACTAGGCGGGACAGGGAACACTGAAGCTTTCTTT. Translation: CASSPLGGTGNTEAFF. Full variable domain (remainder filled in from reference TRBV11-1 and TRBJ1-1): EAEVAQSPRYKITEKSQAVAFWCDPISGHATLYWYRQILGQGPELLVQFQDESVVDDSQLPKDRFSAERLKGVDSTLKIQPAELGDSAMYLCASSPLGGTGNTEAFFGQGTRLTVV.

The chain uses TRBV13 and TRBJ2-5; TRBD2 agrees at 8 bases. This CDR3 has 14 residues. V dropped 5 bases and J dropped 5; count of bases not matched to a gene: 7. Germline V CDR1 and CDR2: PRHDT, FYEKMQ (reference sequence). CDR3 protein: CASSLRGGGETQYF. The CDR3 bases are TGTGCCAGCAGCCTACGGGGGGGCGGTGAGACCCAGTACTTC.

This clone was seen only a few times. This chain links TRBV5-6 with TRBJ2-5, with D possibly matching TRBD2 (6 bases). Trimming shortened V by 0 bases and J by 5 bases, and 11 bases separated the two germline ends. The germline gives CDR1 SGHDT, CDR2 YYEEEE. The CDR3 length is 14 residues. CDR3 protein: CASSLAFGRETQYF. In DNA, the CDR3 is TGTGCCAGCAGCTTGGCCTTTGGGAGGGAGACCCAGTACTTC.

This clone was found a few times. The CDR3 sequence: CASSLSGDYTDTQYF. The CDR3 bases are TGTGCCAGCAGCTTGAGCGGGGATTACACAGATACGCAGTATTTT. The rearrangement uses TRBV7-2 and TRBJ2-3; 7 bases fit TRBD2. V lost 3 bases and J lost 2; bases outside the gene matches: 5. The CDR3 spans 15 residues. Germline V CDR1 and CDR2: SGHTA, FQGNSA.

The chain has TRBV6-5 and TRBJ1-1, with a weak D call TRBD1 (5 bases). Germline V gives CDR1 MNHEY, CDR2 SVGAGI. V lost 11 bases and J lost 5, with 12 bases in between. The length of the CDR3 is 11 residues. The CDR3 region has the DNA TGTGCCTGTGTTGGGGGGACTGAAGCTTTCTTT. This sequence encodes CACVGGTEAFF.

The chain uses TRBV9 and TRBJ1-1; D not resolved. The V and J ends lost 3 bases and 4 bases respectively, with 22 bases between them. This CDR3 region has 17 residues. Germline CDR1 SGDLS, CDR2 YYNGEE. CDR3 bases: TGTGCCAGCAGCGAACCAAAGATCGGGGATATAAGCACTGAAGCTTTCTTT. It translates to CASSEPKIGDISTEAFF.

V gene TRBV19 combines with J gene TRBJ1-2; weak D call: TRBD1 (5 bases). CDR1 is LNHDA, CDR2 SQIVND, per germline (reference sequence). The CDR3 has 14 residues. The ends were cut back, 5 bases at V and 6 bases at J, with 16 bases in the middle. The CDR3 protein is CASSPSGGIDGYTF. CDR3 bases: TGTGCCAGTAGTCCCTCTGGGGGTATAGATGGCTACACCTTC.

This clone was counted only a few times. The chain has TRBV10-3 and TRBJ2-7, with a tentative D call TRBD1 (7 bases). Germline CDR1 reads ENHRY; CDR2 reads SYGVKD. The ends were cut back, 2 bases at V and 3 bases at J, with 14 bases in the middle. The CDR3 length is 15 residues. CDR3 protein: CAISELPGGGYEQYF. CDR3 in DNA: TGTGCCATCAGTGAGCTGCCAGGGGGAGGCTACGAGCAGTACTTC.

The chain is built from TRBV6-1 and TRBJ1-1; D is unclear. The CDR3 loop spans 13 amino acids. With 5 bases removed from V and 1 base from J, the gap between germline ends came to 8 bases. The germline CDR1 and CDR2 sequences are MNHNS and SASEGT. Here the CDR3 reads CASSLPGNTEAFF. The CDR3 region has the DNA TGTGCCAGCAGTCTCCCAGGGAACACTGAAGCTTTCTTT.

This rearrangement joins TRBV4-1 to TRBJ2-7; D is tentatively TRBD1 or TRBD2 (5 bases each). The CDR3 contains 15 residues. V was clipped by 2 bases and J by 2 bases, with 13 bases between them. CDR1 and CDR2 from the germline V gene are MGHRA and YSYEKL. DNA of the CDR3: TGCGCCAGCAGCCAAATCCGGGACGGAGCCTACGAGCAGTACTTC. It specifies CASSQIRDGAYEQYF.

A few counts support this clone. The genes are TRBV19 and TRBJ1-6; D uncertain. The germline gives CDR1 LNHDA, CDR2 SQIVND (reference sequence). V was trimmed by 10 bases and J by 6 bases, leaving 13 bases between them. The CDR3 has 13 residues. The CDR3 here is CATSEGSNSPLHF. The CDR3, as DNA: TGTGCCACCTCCGAGGGAAGTAATTCACCCCTCCACTTT.

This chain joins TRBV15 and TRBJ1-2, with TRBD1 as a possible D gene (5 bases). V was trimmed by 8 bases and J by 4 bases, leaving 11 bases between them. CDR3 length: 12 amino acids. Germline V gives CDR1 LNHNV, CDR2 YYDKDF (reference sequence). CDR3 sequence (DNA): TGTGCCACCGGGGGATGGGGCTATGGCTACACCTTC. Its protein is CATGGWGYGYTF.

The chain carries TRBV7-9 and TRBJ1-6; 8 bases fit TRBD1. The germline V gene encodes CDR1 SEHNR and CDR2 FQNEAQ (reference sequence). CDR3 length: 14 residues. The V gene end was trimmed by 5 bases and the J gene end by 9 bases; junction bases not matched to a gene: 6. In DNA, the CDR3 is TGTGCCAGCAGCCCAGGACAGGGACCTTCACCCCTCCACTTT. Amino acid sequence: CASSPGQGPSPLHF.

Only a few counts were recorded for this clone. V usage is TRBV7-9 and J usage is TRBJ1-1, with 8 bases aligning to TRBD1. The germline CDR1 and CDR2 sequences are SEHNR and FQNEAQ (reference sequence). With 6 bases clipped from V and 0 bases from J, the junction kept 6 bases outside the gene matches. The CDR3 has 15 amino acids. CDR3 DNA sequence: TGTGCCAGCAGATGGACAGGGTATATGAACACTGAAGCTTTCTTT. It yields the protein CASRWTGYMNTEAFF.

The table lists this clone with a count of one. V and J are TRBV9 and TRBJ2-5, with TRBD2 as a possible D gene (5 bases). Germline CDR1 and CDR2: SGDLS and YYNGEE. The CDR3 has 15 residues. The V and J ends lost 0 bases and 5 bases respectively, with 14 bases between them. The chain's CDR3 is CASSVATDFRETQYF. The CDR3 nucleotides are TGTGCCAGCAGCGTAGCTACGGACTTCCGGGAGACCCAGTACTTC. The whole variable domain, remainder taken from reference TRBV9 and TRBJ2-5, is DSGVTQTPKHLITATGQRVTLRCSPRSGDLSVYWYQQSLDQGLQFLIQYYNGEERAKGNILERFSAQQFPDLHSELNLSSLELGDSALYFCASSVATDFRETQYFGPGTRLLVL.

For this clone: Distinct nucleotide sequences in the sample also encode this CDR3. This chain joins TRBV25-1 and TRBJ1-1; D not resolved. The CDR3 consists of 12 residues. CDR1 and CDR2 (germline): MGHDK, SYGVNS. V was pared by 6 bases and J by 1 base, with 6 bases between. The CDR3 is CASSEGNTEAFF. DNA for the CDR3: TGTGCCAGCAGCGAGGGGAACACTGAAGCTTTCTTT.

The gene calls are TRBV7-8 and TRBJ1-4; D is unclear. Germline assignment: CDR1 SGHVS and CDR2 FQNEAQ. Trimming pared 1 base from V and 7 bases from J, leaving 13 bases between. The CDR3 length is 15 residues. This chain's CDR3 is CASSLGAGNLEKLFF. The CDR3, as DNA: TGTGCCAGCAGCTTAGGTGCGGGGAATCTTGAAAAACTGTTTTTT.

For the CDR3, the DNA is TGTGCCAGCACCTCTGAGGGGGACGCCTACGAGCAGTACTTC. The encoded protein is CASTSEGDAYEQYF. This chain connects TRBV21-1 to TRBJ2-7; TRBD1 is the table's D call and was not checked against the DNA. TRBV21-1 is shown as a pseudogene. CDR3 length: 14 amino acids.

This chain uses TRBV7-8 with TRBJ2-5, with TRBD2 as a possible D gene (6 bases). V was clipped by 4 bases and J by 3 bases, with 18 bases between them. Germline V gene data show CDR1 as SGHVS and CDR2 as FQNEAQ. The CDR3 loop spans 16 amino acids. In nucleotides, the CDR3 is TGTGCCAGCAGCTCAAGCCCGGGACTGTATAAAGAGACCCAGTACTTC. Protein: CASSSSPGLYKETQYF.

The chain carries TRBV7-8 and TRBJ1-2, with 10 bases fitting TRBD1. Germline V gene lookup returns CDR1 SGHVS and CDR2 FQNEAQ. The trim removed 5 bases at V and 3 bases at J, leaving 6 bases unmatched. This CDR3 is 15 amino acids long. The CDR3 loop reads CASSPGQGRDYGYTF. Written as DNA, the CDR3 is TGTGCCAGCAGCCCGGGACAGGGGAGGGACTATGGCTACACCTTC.

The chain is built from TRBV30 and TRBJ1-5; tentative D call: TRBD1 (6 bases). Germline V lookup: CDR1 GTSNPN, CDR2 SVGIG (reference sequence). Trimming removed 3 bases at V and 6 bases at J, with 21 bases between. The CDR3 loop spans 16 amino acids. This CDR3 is CAWSPLGDMGSQPQHF. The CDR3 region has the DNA TGTGCCTGGAGCCCCTTGGGGGACATGGGATCTCAGCCCCAGCATTTT.

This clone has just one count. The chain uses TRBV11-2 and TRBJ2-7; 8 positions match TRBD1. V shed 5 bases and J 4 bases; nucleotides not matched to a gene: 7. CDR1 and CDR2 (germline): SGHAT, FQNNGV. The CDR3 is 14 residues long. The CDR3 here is CASSIRTGLYEQYF. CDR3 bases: TGTGCCAGCAGCATAAGGACAGGGCTTTACGAGCAGTACTTC. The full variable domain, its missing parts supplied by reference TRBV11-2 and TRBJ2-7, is EAGVAQSPRYKIIEKRQSVAFWCNPISGHATLYWYQQILGQGPKLLIQFQNNGVVDDSQLPKDRFSAERLKGVDSTLKIQPAKLEDSAVYLCASSIRTGLYEQYFGPGTRLTVT.

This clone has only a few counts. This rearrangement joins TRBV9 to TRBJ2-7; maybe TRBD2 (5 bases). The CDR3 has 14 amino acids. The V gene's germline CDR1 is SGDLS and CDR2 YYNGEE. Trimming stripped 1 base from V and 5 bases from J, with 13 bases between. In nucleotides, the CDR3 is TGTGCCAGCAGCGTAATCGGGGTCCAGGACGAGCAGTACTTC. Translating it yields CASSVIGVQDEQYF.

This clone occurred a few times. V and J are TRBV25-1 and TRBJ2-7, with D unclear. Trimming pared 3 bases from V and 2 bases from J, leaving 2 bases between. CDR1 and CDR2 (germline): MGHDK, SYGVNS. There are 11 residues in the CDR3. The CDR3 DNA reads TGTGCCAGCAGTGAGGCCTACGAGCAGTACTTC. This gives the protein CASSEAYEQYF.